The clone carrying this T cell receptor (beta chain) was recorded a few times. Antigen unknown. This entry belongs to a study of T cell repertoires in cytomegalovirus infection. About the research overall: Use of recently identified HLA-C-restricted and well-studied HLA-B-restricted CMV epitopes was part of the study. An indication of both CMV infection and matching HLA type came from public TCR beta signatures. General observations from the study: The study found HLA-C-restricted CMV-specific TCR beta clonotypes dominating the ex vivo response. Cumulative frequency (of public TCR beta family members) identified carriers of CMV plus the relevant HLA.

This CDR3 comprises 16 residues. V shed 1 base and J 7 bases; nucleotides not matched to a gene: 7. Germline V gene sequence: CDR1 SGHVS, CDR2 FNYEAQ. TCRdb re-called the reads with MiXCR, one entry per CDR3 protein. The profile shows approximately 600,000 distinct CDR3 sequences, around two fifths of them singletons. V and J are TRBV7-6 and TRBJ2-1; 10 bases line up with TRBD2. This clonotype was sampled from a human donor in good health (CMV status not recorded). Some clones in this sample may be carry-over from other donors' samples. Specimen: cultured PBMCs, collected from culture after CMV antigen stimulation. CDR3 sequence reads: CASSLGSSGSRNEQFF. The CDR3 nucleotides read TGTGCCAGCAGCTTAGGTTCTAGCGGGAGTCGGAATGAGCAGTTCTTC.